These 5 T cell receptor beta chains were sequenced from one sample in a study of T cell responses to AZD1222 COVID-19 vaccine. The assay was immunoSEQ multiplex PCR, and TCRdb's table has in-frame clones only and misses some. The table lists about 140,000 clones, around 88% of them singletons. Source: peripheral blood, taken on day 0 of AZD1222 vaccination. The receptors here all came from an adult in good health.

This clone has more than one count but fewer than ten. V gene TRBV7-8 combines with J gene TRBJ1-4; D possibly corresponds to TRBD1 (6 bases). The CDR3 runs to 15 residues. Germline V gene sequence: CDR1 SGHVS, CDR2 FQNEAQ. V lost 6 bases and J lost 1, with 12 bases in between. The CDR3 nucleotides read TGTGCCAGCAGAGGACAGACTAGAACTAATGAAAAACTGTTTTTT. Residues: CASRGQTRTNEKLFF.

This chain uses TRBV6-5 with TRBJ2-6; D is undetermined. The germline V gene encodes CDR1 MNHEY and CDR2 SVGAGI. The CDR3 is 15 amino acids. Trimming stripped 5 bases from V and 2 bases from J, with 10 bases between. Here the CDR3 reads CASSPNRAGANVLTF. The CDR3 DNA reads TGTGCCAGCAGTCCGAATCGCGCTGGGGCCAACGTCCTGACTTTC.

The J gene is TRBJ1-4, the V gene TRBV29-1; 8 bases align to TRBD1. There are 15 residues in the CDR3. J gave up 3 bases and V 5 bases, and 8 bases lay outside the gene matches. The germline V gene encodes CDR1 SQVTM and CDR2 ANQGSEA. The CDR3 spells CSVSRTGTPNEKLFF. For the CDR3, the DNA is TGCAGCGTTAGTAGGACAGGGACCCCTAATGAAAAACTGTTTTTT.

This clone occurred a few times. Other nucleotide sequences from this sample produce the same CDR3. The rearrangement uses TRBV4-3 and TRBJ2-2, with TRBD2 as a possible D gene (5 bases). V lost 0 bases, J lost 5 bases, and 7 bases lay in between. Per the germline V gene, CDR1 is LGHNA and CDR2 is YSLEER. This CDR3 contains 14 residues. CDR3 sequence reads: CASSQDRGTGELFF. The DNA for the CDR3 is TGCGCCAGCAGCCAAGATCGAGGGACCGGGGAGCTGTTTTTT.

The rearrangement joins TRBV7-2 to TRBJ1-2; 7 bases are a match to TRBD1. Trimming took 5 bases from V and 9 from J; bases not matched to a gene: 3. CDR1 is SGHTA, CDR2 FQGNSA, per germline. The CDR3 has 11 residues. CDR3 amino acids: CASSRRGSYTF. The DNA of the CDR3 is TGTGCCAGCAGCCGCAGGGGGAGCTACACCTTC.